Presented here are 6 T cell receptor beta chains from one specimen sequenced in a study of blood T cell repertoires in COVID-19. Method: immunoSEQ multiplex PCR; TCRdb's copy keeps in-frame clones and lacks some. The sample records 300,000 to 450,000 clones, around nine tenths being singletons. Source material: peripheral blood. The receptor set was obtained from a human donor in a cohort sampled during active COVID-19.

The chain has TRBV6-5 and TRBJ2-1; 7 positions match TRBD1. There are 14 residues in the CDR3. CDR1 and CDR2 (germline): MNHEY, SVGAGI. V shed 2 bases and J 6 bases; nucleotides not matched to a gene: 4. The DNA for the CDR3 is TGTGCCAGCAGTTACGGAGCAGGGGGCAATGAGCAGTTCTTC. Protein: CASSYGAGGNEQFF.

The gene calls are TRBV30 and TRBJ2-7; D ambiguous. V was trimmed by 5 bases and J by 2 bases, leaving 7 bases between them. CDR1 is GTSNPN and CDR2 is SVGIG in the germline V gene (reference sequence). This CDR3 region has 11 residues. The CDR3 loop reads CAWGGAYEQYF. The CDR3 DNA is TGTGCCTGGGGCGGAGCCTACGAGCAGTACTTC.

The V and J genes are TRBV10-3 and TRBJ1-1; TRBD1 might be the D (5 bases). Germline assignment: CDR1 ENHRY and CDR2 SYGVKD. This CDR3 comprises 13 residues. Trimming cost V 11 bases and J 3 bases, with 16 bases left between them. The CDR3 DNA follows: TGTGCCCACAGCCGCAGGGAGGACACTGAAGCTTTCTTT. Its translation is CAHSRREDTEAFF.

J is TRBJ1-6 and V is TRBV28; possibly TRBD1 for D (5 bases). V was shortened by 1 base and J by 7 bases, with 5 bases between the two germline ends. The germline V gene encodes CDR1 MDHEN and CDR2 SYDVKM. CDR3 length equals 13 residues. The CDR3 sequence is CASSLYRNSPLHF. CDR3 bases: TGTGCCAGCAGTTTATACAGGAATTCACCCCTCCACTTT.

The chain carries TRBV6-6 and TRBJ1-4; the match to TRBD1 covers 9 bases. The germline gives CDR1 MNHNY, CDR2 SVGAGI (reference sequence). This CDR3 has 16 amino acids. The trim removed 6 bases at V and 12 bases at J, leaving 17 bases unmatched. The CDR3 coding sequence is TGTGCCAGCAGCTCGTCCCCCGGGACAGGGTCGAACCAACTGTTTTTT. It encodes CASSSSPGTGSNQLFF.

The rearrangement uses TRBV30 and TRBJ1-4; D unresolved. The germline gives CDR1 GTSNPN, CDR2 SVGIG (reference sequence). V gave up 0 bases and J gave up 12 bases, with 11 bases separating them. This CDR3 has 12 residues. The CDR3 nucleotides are TGTGCCTGGAGTGTAGCGGCTCCGGAACTGTTTTTT. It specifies CAWSVAAPELFF.